This T cell receptor beta chain originates from a study of T cell changes during pregnancy in multiple sclerosis. TCRdb's table, derived via immunoSEQ multiplex PCR, lists solely in-frame clones and lacks some. The sample shows over 45,000 clones, 80% to 95% of them seen only once. This CDR3 region has 17 residues. Germline lookup yields CDR1 SGHNT and CDR2 YYREEE (reference sequence). The ends lost 3 bases at V and 0 bases at J; junction bases unmatched: 9. The clonotype was recovered from a female donor in good health, enrolled as a control in a pregnancy study. The rearrangement uses TRBV5-4 and TRBJ2-1, with 7 positions matching TRBD2. This material consisted of peripheral blood, taken in the third trimester of pregnancy. CDR3 region: CASSSRLAPSSYNEQFF. In DNA form, the CDR3 reads TGTGCCAGCAGCTCGCGACTAGCCCCCAGCTCCTACAATGAGCAGTTCTTC.